One sample yielded the 19 T cell receptor beta chains listed below, sequenced in a study of CD8+ T cells in alopecia areata. Reverse transcription of extracted RNA yielded cDNA, which provided the sequencing template. The repertoire was sequenced with immunoSEQ multiplex PCR; TCRdb's copy has only in-frame clones and lacks some. In the table there are under 4,000 clones, under 85% of which are singletons. Specified treatment: oral pan-JAK inhibitor, 5-10 mg twice daily. Collected material from alopecia areata patients comprised lesional scalp punch biopsies and peripheral blood. Material: skin, obtained at week 24, from a patient treated with tofacitinib. These TCRs come from a human donor with alopecia areata.

V is TRBV5-4 and J is TRBJ2-5, with 8 bases matching TRBD2. The CDR3 sequence is 15 residues long. Germline CDR1 SGHNT, CDR2 YYREEE (reference sequence). The V segment lost 5 bases and the J segment 5 bases; nucleotides outside the gene matches: 11. The CDR3 spells CASSRRAGVFETQYF. CDR3 DNA: TGTGCCAGCAGTCGACGAGCGGGGGTTTTCGAGACCCAGTACTTC.

This rearrangement joins TRBV18 to TRBJ1-2; the match to TRBD1 covers 7 bases. The CDR3 sequence is 14 residues long. Looked up from germline, CDR1 is KGHSH and CDR2 is LQKENI. V was clipped by 1 base and J by 6 bases; unmatched bases: 5. The CDR3 is CASSPQGAPNGYTF. In DNA form, the CDR3 reads TGTGCCAGCTCACCACAGGGGGCCCCCAATGGCTACACCTTC.

This chain joins TRBV2 and TRBJ1-1, with 9 bases that match TRBD1. V was clipped by 3 bases and J by 1 base; unmatched bases: 9. This CDR3 is 17 amino acids long. The germline V gene encodes CDR1 SNHLY and CDR2 FYNNEI. The CDR3 bases are TGTGCCAGCAGTGATCTGGACAGGGGAGGTTGGAACACTGAAGCTTTCTTT. The encoded protein is CASSDLDRGGWNTEAFF.

V is TRBV18 and J is TRBJ2-1; 7 bases map to TRBD2. CDR1 and CDR2 (germline): KGHSH, LQKENI. The CDR3 sequence is 15 residues long. V trimming: 0 bases; J trimming: 2 bases; junction bases outside the gene matches: 1. This CDR3 is CASSPPGTTYNEQFF. The CDR3 DNA is TGTGCCAGCTCACCACCCGGGACTACCTACAATGAGCAGTTCTTC.

This chain uses TRBV7-2 with TRBJ2-5; perhaps TRBD1 as D (5 bases). This CDR3 contains 12 residues. Between the trimmed V and J ends, which lost 4 bases and 10 bases, there was a span of 13 bases. Germline-derived CDR1 and CDR2 are SGHTA and FQGNSA. CDR3 nucleotide sequence: TGTGCCAGCAGCTCGGCAGGGTTTGACCAGTACTTC. Residues: CASSSAGFDQYF.

This chain links TRBV9 with TRBJ2-5; D is perhaps TRBD1 (5 bases). CDR1 SGDLS and CDR2 YYNGEE come from the germline V gene. The CDR3 has 15 residues. Trimming shortened V by 4 bases and J by 1 base, and 14 bases separated the two germline ends. CDR3: CASSPLGESQETQYF. The CDR3 nucleotides read TGTGCCAGCAGCCCCCTAGGGGAATCCCAAGAGACCCAGTACTTC.

This clone was counted between two and nine times. The chain joins TRBV7-9 to TRBJ1-1; TRBD1 might be the D (5 bases). V was cut by 5 bases and J by 1 base, with 11 bases left in between. CDR1 is SEHNR and CDR2 is FQNEAQ in the germline V gene (reference sequence). The CDR3 runs 14 residues. The CDR3 here is CASSQEGRNTEAFF. CDR3 sequence (DNA): TGTGCCAGCAGCCAAGAGGGGAGGAACACTGAAGCTTTCTTT.

A word on this clone: Other DNA sequences in the same sample also yield this CDR3. The V and J genes are TRBV14 and TRBJ2-3; tentative D call: TRBD2 (5 bases). V shed 4 bases and J shed 4 bases, with 12 bases lying between them. The length of the CDR3 is 14 residues. CDR1 SGHDN and CDR2 FVKESK come from the germline V gene. CDR3 nucleotides: TGTGCCAGCAGCCGCAGGACTCGGGCAGATACGCAGTATTTT. This translates into CASSRRTRADTQYF.

This sequence joins TRBV11-2 and TRBJ2-1; TRBD2 aligns across 15 bases. With 0 bases clipped from V and 9 bases from J, the junction kept 6 bases outside the gene matches. The CDR3 loop spans 17 amino acids. The germline V gene encodes CDR1 SGHAT and CDR2 FQNNGV. The CDR3 is CASSLDGTSGGIGEQFF. The CDR3 DNA reads TGTGCCAGCAGCTTAGATGGGACTAGCGGGGGGATCGGTGAGCAGTTCTTC.

This chain uses TRBV2 with TRBJ2-2, with D possibly being TRBD1 (5 bases). This CDR3 region has 14 residues. Germline CDR1 and CDR2: SNHLY and FYNNEI. Between the trimmed V and J ends, which lost 6 bases and 1 base, there was a span of 9 bases. The CDR3 DNA reads TGTGCCAGCAGATGGACACAGAACACCGGGGAGCTGTTTTTT. This gives the protein CASRWTQNTGELFF.

The chain combines TRBV30 with TRBJ1-2; a weak D match, TRBD1 (5 bases). Germline V gives CDR1 GTSNPN, CDR2 SVGIG (reference sequence). The CDR3 runs 12 residues. Trimming removed 4 bases at V and 6 bases at J, with 12 bases between. For the CDR3, the DNA is TGTGCCTGGAACCGGGACCGCAATGGCTACACCTTC. This translates into CAWNRDRNGYTF.

This clone was counted once. The chain joins TRBV18 to TRBJ2-6; no clear D gene. The CDR3 covers 17 residues. Trimming stripped 2 bases from V and 0 bases from J, with 11 bases between. CDR1 KGHSH and CDR2 LQKENI come from the germline V gene. The CDR3 DNA is TGTGCCAGCTCACCAGGGTATCAAAGCTCTGGGGCCAACGTCCTGACTTTC. Amino acids: CASSPGYQSSGANVLTF.

The chain has TRBV5-4 and TRBJ2-7; 7 nucleotides align to TRBD2. This CDR3 is 14 amino acids long. Germline V gene data show CDR1 as SGHNT and CDR2 as YYREEE (reference sequence). V lost 3 bases and J lost 0; bases outside the gene matches: 3. CDR3 protein: CASSYGDYSYEQYF. The CDR3 nucleotides are TGTGCCAGCAGCTACGGGGACTACTCCTACGAGCAGTACTTC.

The V gene is TRBV7-8, the J gene TRBJ1-4; 11 nucleotides agree with TRBD1. Losses at the gene ends were 4 bases for V and 7 bases for J; bases not matched to a gene: 5. The CDR3 spans 15 residues. CDR1 and CDR2 from the germline V gene are SGHVS and FQNEAQ. The CDR3 region is CASSSDRGLGEKLFF. CDR3 nucleotide sequence: TGTGCCAGCAGCTCGGACAGGGGGCTAGGTGAAAAACTGTTTTTT.

The chain has TRBV7-2 and TRBJ1-1, with D tentatively TRBD1 (5 bases). Per germline, CDR1 SGHTA and CDR2 FQGNSA. The CDR3 length is 14 residues. V shed 3 bases and J shed 3 bases, with 11 bases lying between them. In DNA form, the CDR3 reads TGTGCCAGCAGCTTCCAGGGTAGTGACACTGAAGCTTTCTTT. It is translated as CASSFQGSDTEAFF.

This chain uses TRBV19 with TRBJ2-7; D possibly matches TRBD1 or TRBD2 (5 bases each). Germline CDR1 LNHDA, CDR2 SQIVND (reference sequence). This CDR3 has 14 amino acids. The germline V and J ends were trimmed by 6 bases and 0 bases, with 12 bases remaining between them. CDR3 region: CASRGTWSSYEQYF. CDR3 sequence (DNA): TGTGCCAGTAGGGGGACGTGGAGCTCCTACGAGCAGTACTTC.

V gene TRBV29-1 combines with J gene TRBJ2-7; TRBD1 might be the D (5 bases). Germline CDR1 and CDR2: SQVTM and ANQGSEA. V was clipped by 3 bases and J by 1 base, with 10 bases between them. The CDR3 runs to 13 residues. The CDR3 sequence is CSVDRQGSYEQYF. The DNA of the CDR3 is TGCAGCGTTGACAGGCAGGGATCCTACGAGCAGTACTTC.

The rearrangement joins TRBV28 to TRBJ1-5; tentatively, D is TRBD1 (5 bases). The CDR3 covers 15 residues. Deletions cut 8 bases from V and 3 bases from J, with 17 bases between. The germline V gene has CDR1 MDHEN and CDR2 SYDVKM. The CDR3 sequence is CASLGAFENNQPQHF. The CDR3 nucleotides read TGTGCCAGCCTAGGGGCGTTCGAGAACAATCAGCCCCAGCATTTT.

The chain combines TRBV29-1 with TRBJ2-1, with 9 bases matching TRBD1. V was clipped by 4 bases and J by 5 bases; unmatched bases: 12. The CDR3 loop spans 16 amino acids. The germline V gene encodes CDR1 SQVTM and CDR2 ANQGSEA. The CDR3 nucleotides are TGCAGCGTTGGAAATATAAACAGGGGGCGGAACAATGAGCAGTTCTTC. Its protein is CSVGNINRGRNNEQFF.